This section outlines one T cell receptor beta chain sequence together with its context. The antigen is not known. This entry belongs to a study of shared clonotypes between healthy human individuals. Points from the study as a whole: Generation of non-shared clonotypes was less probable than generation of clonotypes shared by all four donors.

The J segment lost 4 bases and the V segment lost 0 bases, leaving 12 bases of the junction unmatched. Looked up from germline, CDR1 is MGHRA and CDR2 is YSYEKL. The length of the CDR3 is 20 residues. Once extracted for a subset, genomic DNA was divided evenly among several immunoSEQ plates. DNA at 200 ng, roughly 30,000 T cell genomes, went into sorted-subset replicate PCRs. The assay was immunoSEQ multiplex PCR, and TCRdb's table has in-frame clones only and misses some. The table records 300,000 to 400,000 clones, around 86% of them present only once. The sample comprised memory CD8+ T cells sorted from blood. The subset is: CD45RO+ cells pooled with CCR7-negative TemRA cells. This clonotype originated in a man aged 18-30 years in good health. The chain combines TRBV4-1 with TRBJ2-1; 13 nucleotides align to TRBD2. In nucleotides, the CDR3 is TGCGCCAGCAGCCAAGACTCACTAGCGGGGGGGCGAACCCCTTACAATGAGCAGTTCTTC. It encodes CASSQDSLAGGRTPYNEQFF.